Listed here is a single TCR beta chain. Its antigen is unknown. Clones were sequenced by immunoSEQ multiplex PCR, and TCRdb holds only the in-frame ones, with some missing. The data hold about 94,000 clones, with 75% to 90% observed a single time. The data belong to a study of T cell responses to AZD1222 COVID-19 vaccine. Findings and limits, study-wide: Vaccine-associated CD4 TCRs ranged over spike, dominating at 160-218 and 743-854.

Germline loops: CDR1 KGHSH, CDR2 LQKENI. Trimming took off 0 bases at V and 4 bases at J, with 12 bases between the two ends. The CDR3 is 16 amino acids. This sample comprised peripheral blood, obtained 28 days after the second AZD1222 dose. The sequence was obtained from an adult who received the AZD1222 COVID-19 vaccine. The rearrangement uses TRBV18 and TRBJ2-2; D gene ambiguous. This CDR3 reads CASSPPSVRSTGELFF. Here the CDR3 DNA reads TGTGCCAGCTCACCACCGTCCGTCCGGAGCACCGGGGAGCTGTTTTTT. The complete variable domain, with remaining parts taken from reference TRBV18 and TRBJ2-2, reads NAGVMQNPRHLVRRRGQEARLRCSPMKGHSHVYWYRQLPEEGLKFMVYLQKENIIDESGMPKERFSAEFPKEGPSILRIQQVVRGDSAAYFCASSPPSVRSTGELFFGEGSRLTVL.